The 25 T cell receptor beta chains presented below share a single source sample, sequenced in a study of beta chain features in type 1 diabetes. The study's findings and limits: Researchers report that Type 1 diabetes patients had moderately but significantly shorter TCRB CDR3s across all four CD4+ subsets.

For these TCRs, the target antigens are not known. Expressed TCRB transcripts were sequenced because the entire RNA isolate underwent reverse transcription. Some clones are missing from TCRdb's copy, which holds only in-frame ones; the method was immunoSEQ multiplex PCR. The table records some 350,000 clones, roughly 12% of them present only once. The sequencing sample was made of naive CD4+ T cells from blood. The receptor source for this set is a woman under 30 with type 1 diabetes.

This clone was seen a few times. The CDR3 loop is CASSARTGRVETQYF. CDR3 DNA: TGTGCCAGCAGCGCGAGGACAGGGAGGGTGGAGACCCAGTACTTC. The V gene is TRBV7-9, the J gene TRBJ2-5, with D perhaps matching TRBD1 (8 bases). V shed 5 bases and J shed 5 bases, with 18 bases lying between them. Germline CDR1 and CDR2: SEHNR and FQNEAQ (reference sequence). The CDR3 is 15 residues long.

This clone turned up a few times. The chain carries TRBV30 and TRBJ2-1; possible D gene TRBD2, 5 bases. This CDR3 has 13 amino acids. Germline lookup yields CDR1 GTSNPN and CDR2 SVGIG (reference sequence). V was shortened by 0 bases and J by 11 bases, with 14 bases between the two germline ends. The CDR3 bases are TGTGCCTGGAGTGTTTATGAGGGAGCGCAGCAGTTCTTC. This encodes CAWSVYEGAQQFF.

V and J are TRBV7-9 and TRBJ2-1; no definite D call. The CDR3 contains 12 residues. V was shortened by 4 bases and J by 6 bases, with 7 bases between the two germline ends. Germline V gene lookup returns CDR1 SEHNR and CDR2 FQNEAQ (reference sequence). CDR3 DNA sequence: TGTGCCAGCAGCTCGACTCTCAATGAGCAGTTCTTC. This codes for CASSSTLNEQFF.

This clone was detected only a few times. Other DNA sequences from this sample encode an identical CDR3 as well. The rearrangement joins TRBV10-3 to TRBJ2-1; TRBD2 matches 12 bases. Germline V gene sequence: CDR1 ENHRY, CDR2 SYGVKD. The CDR3 consists of 14 residues. Unmatched junction bases numbered 0, after V lost 4 bases and J lost 5 bases. The CDR3 DNA reads TGTGCCATCAGTGGACTAGCGGGAGACAATGAGCAGTTCTTC. Amino acid sequence: CAISGLAGDNEQFF.

V and J are TRBV18 and TRBJ2-1, with 8 bases aligning to TRBD2. Germline V gene data show CDR1 as KGHSH and CDR2 as LQKENI. The trim removed 3 bases at V and 1 base at J, leaving 2 bases unmatched. CDR3 length: 15 amino acids. The CDR3 sequence: CASSPREGSYNEQFF. DNA of the CDR3: TGTGCCAGCTCACCCCGGGAGGGTTCCTACAATGAGCAGTTCTTC. Full variable domain (outside the CDR3, taken from reference TRBV18 and TRBJ2-1): NAGVMQNPRHLVRRRGQEARLRCSPMKGHSHVYWYRQLPEEGLKFMVYLQKENIIDESGMPKERFSAEFPKEGPSILRIQQVVRGDSAAYFCASSPREGSYNEQFFGPGTRLTVL.

The J gene is TRBJ1-1, the V gene TRBV9, with D possibly matching TRBD1 (5 bases). Trimming removed 2 bases at V and 4 bases at J, with 21 bases between. This CDR3 is 17 amino acids long. Germline CDR1 and CDR2: SGDLS and YYNGEE. CDR3 protein: CASSVVVGGVGGTEAFF. The CDR3 coding sequence is TGTGCCAGCAGCGTTGTAGTTGGGGGGGTTGGAGGCACTGAAGCTTTCTTT.

This clone has just a few counts. The V and J genes are TRBV30 and TRBJ2-7; D gene uncertain. CDR1 is GTSNPN, CDR2 SVGIG, per germline (reference sequence). The CDR3 runs to 15 residues. Trimming stripped 4 bases from V and 0 bases from J, with 16 bases between. The CDR3 sequence is CAWKVLATSSYEQYF. The CDR3 DNA sequence: TGTGCCTGGAAAGTCTTAGCCACCTCCTCCTACGAGCAGTACTTC.

This clone was recorded a few times. V usage is TRBV18 and J usage is TRBJ1-2; TRBD1 matches at 8 bases. After removal of 0 bases from V and 2 bases from J, the junction contained 5 bases not matched to a gene. CDR3 length equals 16 residues. The germline V gene has CDR1 KGHSH and CDR2 LQKENI. The CDR3 sequence: CASSPPGDRLNYGYTF. Here the CDR3 DNA reads TGTGCCAGCTCACCACCGGGGGACAGGTTGAACTATGGCTACACCTTC.

This chain joins TRBV11-1 and TRBJ2-5; 8 bases align to TRBD1. The CDR3 contains 14 residues. V gave up 5 bases and J gave up 4 bases; unmatched junction bases: 6. The germline V gene has CDR1 SGHAT and CDR2 FQDESV (reference sequence). Here the CDR3 DNA reads TGTGCCAGCAGCCCAAGACAGGGGCCAGAGACCCAGTACTTC. As protein: CASSPRQGPETQYF.

This clone was counted between two and nine times. V is TRBV2 and J is TRBJ1-4; TRBD1 might be the D (5 bases). The CDR3 sequence is 13 residues long. The V end was cut by 6 bases, the J end by 8 bases, with 13 bases between. The germline CDR1 and CDR2 sequences are SNHLY and FYNNEI. The CDR3 bases are TGTGCCAGCAGGCCCGACACAGGAGAAAAACTGTTTTTT. Protein product: CASRPDTGEKLFF. The full variable domain, with the rest looked up from reference TRBV2 and TRBJ1-4, is EPEVTQTPSHQVTQMGQEVILRCVPISNHLYFYWYRQILGQKVEFLVSFYNNEISEKSEIFDDQFSVERPDGSNFTLKIRSTKLEDSAMYFCASRPDTGEKLFFGSGTQLSVL.

In its sample, this clone was seen a few times. The chain employs TRBV30 and TRBJ2-6; D uncertain. Germline CDR1 and CDR2: GTSNPN and SVGIG (reference sequence). V lost 0 bases to trimming and J lost 1 base, with 13 bases between them. CDR3 length: 17 residues. The CDR3 region is CAWSVPVLFSGANVLTF. The CDR3 DNA sequence: TGTGCCTGGAGTGTACCGGTCTTATTTTCTGGGGCCAACGTCCTGACTTTC. The full variable domain, in which reference TRBV30 and TRBJ2-6 provide the parts outside the CDR3, is SQTIHQWPATLVQPVGSPLSLECTVEGTSNPNLYWYRQAAGRGLQLLFYSVGIGQISSEVPQNLSASRPQDRQFILSSKKLLLSDSGFYLCAWSVPVLFSGANVLTFGAGSRLTVL.

This clone was recorded a few times. Other DNA sequences in this specimen translate into the identical CDR3. V and J are TRBV7-2 and TRBJ1-2; D remains ambiguous. With 1 base removed from V and 4 bases from J, the gap between germline ends came to 4 bases. This CDR3 spans 12 amino acids. Germline V gene sequence: CDR1 SGHTA, CDR2 FQGNSA. CDR3 residues: CASSLDSYGYTF. CDR3 coding DNA: TGTGCCAGCAGCTTAGACAGCTATGGCTACACCTTC.

The chain has TRBV4-2 and TRBJ2-3; D may be TRBD2 (6 bases). The CDR3 runs to 19 residues. In germline, CDR1 is LGHNA, CDR2 YNFKEQ. The V end was cut by 0 bases, the J end by 2 bases, with 21 bases between. The CDR3 sequence: CASSQEGRLTSRATDTQYF. Here the CDR3 DNA reads TGTGCCAGCAGCCAAGAGGGGAGGCTTACCTCCCGAGCCACAGATACGCAGTATTTT.

The chain has TRBV14 and TRBJ2-1; TRBD2 matches 12 bases. The CDR3 contains 15 residues. V shed 4 bases, J shed 5 bases, and the junction held 3 bases outside the gene matches. In germline, CDR1 is SGHDN, CDR2 FVKESK. For the CDR3, the DNA is TGTGCCAGCAGCCGCGGGACTAGCGGGCACAATGAGCAGTTCTTC. This codes for CASSRGTSGHNEQFF.

V and J are TRBV6-6 and TRBJ1-1; 7 bases map to TRBD1. Germline V gives CDR1 MNHNY, CDR2 SVGAGI (reference sequence). The junction had 7 bases not matched to a gene; V was cut back by 5 bases and J by 1 base. This CDR3 is built from 15 residues. The CDR3 is CASSPPGTANTEAFF. In DNA form, the CDR3 reads TGTGCCAGCAGTCCCCCCGGGACAGCGAACACTGAAGCTTTCTTT.

This sequence joins TRBV30 and TRBJ1-2, with D possibly being TRBD1 (5 bases). There are 15 residues in the CDR3. Germline CDR1 GTSNPN, CDR2 SVGIG (reference sequence). Trimming removed 0 bases from V and 4 bases from J, with 15 bases in between. The CDR3 region has the DNA TGTGCCTGGAGTGTAAAGGTCGGGACTGCCTATGGCTACACCTTC. Translating it yields CAWSVKVGTAYGYTF.

V and J are TRBV4-3 and TRBJ1-1, with unresolved D. The germline V gene encodes CDR1 LGHNA and CDR2 YSLEER. This CDR3 has 12 residues. V lost 9 bases to trimming and J lost 0 bases, with 8 bases between them. This CDR3 is CASGSMNTEAFF. In DNA form, the CDR3 reads TGCGCCAGTGGGAGCATGAACACTGAAGCTTTCTTT.

There are many counts of this clone. The V and J genes are TRBV23-1 and TRBJ1-1; 8 bases align to TRBD1. TRBV23-1 is marked as an open reading frame, function uncertain. V was clipped by 11 bases and J by 0 bases; unmatched bases: 2. This CDR3 has 12 amino acids. Here the CDR3 reads CAPDRVNTEAFF. In DNA form, the CDR3 reads TGCGCCCCGGACAGGGTGAACACTGAAGCTTTCTTT.

The table lists this clone with a few counts. The chain has TRBV29-1 and TRBJ2-1; 13 nucleotides line up with TRBD2. V trimming: 6 bases; J trimming: 8 bases; junction bases outside the gene matches: 7. From germline, CDR1 is SQVTM and CDR2 ANQGSEA. The CDR3 sequence is 14 residues long. CDR3: CSVRTSGRVDEQFF. In DNA, the CDR3 is TGCAGCGTCCGGACTAGCGGGAGAGTGGATGAGCAGTTCTTC.

A few counts support this clone. CDR3 DNA: TGTGCCAGCAGCGCGGGGGGGTGGAGTAGTCTGGACACTGAAGCTTTCTTT. It codes for CASSAGGWSSLDTEAFF. The chain is built from TRBV5-4 and TRBJ1-1; tentatively, D is TRBD1 (5 bases). The ends were cut back, 4 bases at V and 3 bases at J, with 22 bases in the middle. The CDR3 extends over 17 amino acids. Looked up from germline, CDR1 is SGHNT and CDR2 is YYREEE (reference sequence).

The chain uses TRBV10-3 and TRBJ2-3; 11 nucleotides agree with TRBD2. This CDR3 contains 15 residues. Germline CDR1 ENHRY, CDR2 SYGVKD. With V trimmed by 6 bases and J by 1 base, 3 bases remained unmatched. CDR3: CAISRLAGRTDTQYF. The CDR3 nucleotides are TGTGCCATCAGCAGACTAGCGGGACGCACAGATACGCAGTATTTT.

This clone has more than one count but fewer than ten. The gene calls are TRBV27 and TRBJ2-4, with TRBD1 identical over 7 bases. CDR1 is MNHEY and CDR2 is SMNVEV in the germline V gene (reference sequence). The CDR3 totals 13 residues. The V segment lost 8 bases and the J segment 3 bases; nucleotides outside the gene matches: 4. The chain's CDR3 is CASRGDSKNIQYF. The DNA of the CDR3 is TGTGCCAGCCGAGGGGACAGCAAAAACATTCAGTACTTC.

The rearrangement uses TRBV18 and TRBJ2-3; 7 bases agree with TRBD2. CDR1 is KGHSH and CDR2 is LQKENI in the germline V gene. CDR3 length: 15 residues. J lost 6 bases, V lost 3 bases, and 9 bases had no gene match. CDR3 amino acids: CASSPNSGGGDTQYF. The CDR3 region has the DNA TGTGCCAGCTCACCGAATTCGGGAGGAGGGGATACGCAGTATTTT.

The V gene is TRBV18, the J gene TRBJ2-7, with TRBD2 as a possible D gene (5 bases). CDR1 and CDR2 from the germline V gene are KGHSH and LQKENI. Trimming took off 3 bases at V and 1 base at J, with 10 bases between the two ends. The CDR3 extends over 14 amino acids. This chain's CDR3 is CASSPGKVSYEQYV. CDR3 sequence (DNA): TGTGCCAGCTCACCCGGGAAGGTTTCCTACGAGCAGTACGTC.

This clone was seen more than once but under ten times. This CDR3 is CASAPGGSSQLAKNIQYF. The CDR3 coding sequence is TGTGCCAGCGCCCCCGGAGGGTCCAGCCAACTAGCCAAAAACATTCAGTACTTC. The V call is TRBV9, the J call TRBJ2-4; a possible D gene is TRBD2 (6 bases). This CDR3 contains 18 residues. V lost 7 bases and J lost 0, with 23 bases in between. Germline loops: CDR1 SGDLS, CDR2 YYNGEE.